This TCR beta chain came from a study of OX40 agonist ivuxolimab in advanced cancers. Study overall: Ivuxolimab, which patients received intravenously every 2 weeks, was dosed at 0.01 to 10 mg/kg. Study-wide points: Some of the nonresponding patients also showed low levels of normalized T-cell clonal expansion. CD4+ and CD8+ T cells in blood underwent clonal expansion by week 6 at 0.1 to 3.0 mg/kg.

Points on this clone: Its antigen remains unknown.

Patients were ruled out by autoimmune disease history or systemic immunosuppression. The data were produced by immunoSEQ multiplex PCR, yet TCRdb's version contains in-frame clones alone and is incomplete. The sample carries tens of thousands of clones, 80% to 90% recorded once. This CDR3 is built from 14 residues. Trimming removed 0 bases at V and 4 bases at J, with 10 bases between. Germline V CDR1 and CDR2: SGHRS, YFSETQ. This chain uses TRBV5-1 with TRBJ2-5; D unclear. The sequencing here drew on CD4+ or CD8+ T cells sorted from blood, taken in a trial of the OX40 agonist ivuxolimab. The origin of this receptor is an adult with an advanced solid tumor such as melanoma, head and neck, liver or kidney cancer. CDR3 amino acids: CASSLADGAETQYF. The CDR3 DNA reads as TGCGCCAGCAGCTTGGCCGATGGTGCAGAGACCCAGTACTTC.